This record looks at one T cell receptor beta chain sequence and its context. The data were obtained in a study of cytomegalovirus exposure and HLA in healthy donors. V lost 5 bases to trimming and J lost 7 bases; unmatched junction nucleotides: 4. The length of the CDR3 is 14 residues. From germline, CDR1 is SEHNR and CDR2 FQNEAQ (reference sequence). Clones were sequenced by immunoSEQ multiplex PCR, and TCRdb holds only the in-frame ones, with some missing. The data contain about 130,000 clones, almost 90% of them seen just once; the ten biggest clones take up approximately 1.5%. The origin of this receptor is a man under 40 in good health and CMV-seronegative. The V and J genes are TRBV7-9 and TRBJ2-2; TRBD1 aligns across 10 bases. Sequences were obtained from PBMCs. The CDR3 nucleotides read TGTGCCAGCAGCGACAGGGGGCCAGGCGGGGAGCTGTTTTTT. Amino acids: CASSDRGPGGELFF.